The T cell receptor beta chain described here comes from a study of CD8+CD57+ T cells in acquired aplastic anemia. Template material for TCR beta VDJ and CDR3 profiling consisted of genomic DNA. MiXCR, applied by TCRdb to the reads, yields one record per CDR3 protein. The sample has around 150,000 distinct CDR3 sequences; approximately 41% are singletons. Germline V gene data show CDR1 as DFQATT and CDR2 as SNEGSKA (reference sequence). V was clipped by 1 base and J by 0 bases, with 14 bases between them. The length of the CDR3 is 16 residues. This clonotype showed up many times. The source of this sequence is a human donor in good health, serving as a control. Sequenced input: sorted CD4+, CD8+, or CD8+CD57+ T cells (not recorded which) from PBMCs. The chain links TRBV20-1 to TRBJ2-3, with no clear D. The CDR3 DNA follows: TGCAGTGCTAGAGCTTGGGCAGCAACTAGCACAGATACGCAGTATTTT. Protein sequence: CSARAWAATSTDTQYF.